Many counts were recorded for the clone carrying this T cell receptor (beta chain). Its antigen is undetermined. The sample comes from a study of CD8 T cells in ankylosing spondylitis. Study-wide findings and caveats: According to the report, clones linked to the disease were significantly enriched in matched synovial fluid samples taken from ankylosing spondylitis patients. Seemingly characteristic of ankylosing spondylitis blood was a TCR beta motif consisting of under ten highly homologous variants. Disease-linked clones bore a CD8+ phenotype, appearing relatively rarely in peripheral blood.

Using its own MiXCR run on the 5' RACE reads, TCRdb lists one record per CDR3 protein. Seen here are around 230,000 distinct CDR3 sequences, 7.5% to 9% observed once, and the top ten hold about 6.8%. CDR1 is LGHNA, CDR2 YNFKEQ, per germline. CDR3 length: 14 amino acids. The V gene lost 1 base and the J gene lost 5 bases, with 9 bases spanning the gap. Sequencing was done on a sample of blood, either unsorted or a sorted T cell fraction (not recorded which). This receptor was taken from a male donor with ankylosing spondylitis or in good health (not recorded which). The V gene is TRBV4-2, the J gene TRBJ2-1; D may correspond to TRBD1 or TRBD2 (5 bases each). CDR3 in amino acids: CASSQGDLHNEQFF. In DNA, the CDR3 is TGTGCCAGCAGCCAAGGGGACCTTCACAATGAGCAGTTCTTC.